The clone carrying this T cell receptor (beta chain) was seen more than once but under ten times. The antigen is not known. Patients chosen for sequencing had CD8+CD57+ cells that had expanded, as shown by flow cytometry. With no exception, the patients had severe acquired aplastic anemia. Patient blood was sampled before any therapy had been received. V was trimmed by 2 bases and J by 6 bases, leaving 8 bases between them. The CDR3 consists of 12 residues. The V gene's germline CDR1 is ENHRY and CDR2 SYGVKD. Researchers used genomic DNA as the template to profile TCR beta VDJ and CDR3. One entry per CDR3 protein, called by TCRdb with MiXCR from the reads. This table has some 150,000 distinct CDR3 sequences, 71% appearing once. The sample is drawn from a study of CD8+CD57+ T cells in acquired aplastic anemia. Study-level information: Quantities of DNA derived from sorted CD4+ and CD8+ cells averaged around 3 ug.

Study-level results: Patients and healthy controls showed no significant CD8+ Simpson's diversity difference.

This chain connects TRBV10-3 to TRBJ2-7; D remains unclear. The sequence derives from a human donor with aplastic anemia. Sequencing was carried out using sorted CD4+, CD8+, or CD8+CD57+ T cells (not recorded which) from PBMCs. CDR3 nucleotides: TGTGCCATCAGTGAGAATCGCGGCGAGCAGTACTTC. This encodes CAISENRGEQYF.